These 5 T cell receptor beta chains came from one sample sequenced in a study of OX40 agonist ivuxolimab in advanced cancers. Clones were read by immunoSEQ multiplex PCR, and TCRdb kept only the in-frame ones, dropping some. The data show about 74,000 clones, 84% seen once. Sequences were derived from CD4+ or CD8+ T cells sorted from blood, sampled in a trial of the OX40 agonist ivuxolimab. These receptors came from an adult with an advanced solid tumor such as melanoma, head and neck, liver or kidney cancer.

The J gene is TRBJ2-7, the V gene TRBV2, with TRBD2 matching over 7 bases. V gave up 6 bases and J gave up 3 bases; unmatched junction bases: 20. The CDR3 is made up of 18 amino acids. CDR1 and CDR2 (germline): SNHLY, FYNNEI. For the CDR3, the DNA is TGTGCCAGCAGCGGTAGCCGAACCGGGGGGACTATCCACTACGAGCAGTACTTC. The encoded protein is CASSGSRTGGTIHYEQYF.

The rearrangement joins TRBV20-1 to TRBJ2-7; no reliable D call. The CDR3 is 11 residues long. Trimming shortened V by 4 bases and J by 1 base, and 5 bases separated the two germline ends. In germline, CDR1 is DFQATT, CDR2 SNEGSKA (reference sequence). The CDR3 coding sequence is TGCAGTGCTAAAGTATCCTACGAGCAGTACTTC. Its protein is CSAKVSYEQYF.

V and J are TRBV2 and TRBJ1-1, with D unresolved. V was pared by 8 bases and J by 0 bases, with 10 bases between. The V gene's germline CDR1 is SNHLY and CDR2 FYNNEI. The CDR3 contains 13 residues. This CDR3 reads CASFSTLNTEAFF. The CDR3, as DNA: TGTGCCAGCTTTTCGACACTGAACACTGAAGCTTTCTTT.

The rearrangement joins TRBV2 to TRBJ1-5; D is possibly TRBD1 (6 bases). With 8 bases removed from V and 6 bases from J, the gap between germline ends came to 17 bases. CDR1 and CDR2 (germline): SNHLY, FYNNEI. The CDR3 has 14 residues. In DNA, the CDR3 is TGTGCCAGCCGCGGACGGACAGCCAGTCAGCCCCAGCATTTT. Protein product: CASRGRTASQPQHF.

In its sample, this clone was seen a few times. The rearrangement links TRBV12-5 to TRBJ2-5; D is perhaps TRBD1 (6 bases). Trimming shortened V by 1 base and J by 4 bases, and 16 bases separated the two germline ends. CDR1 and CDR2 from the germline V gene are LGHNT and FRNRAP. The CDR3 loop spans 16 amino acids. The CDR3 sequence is CASGLGGGGGRETQYF. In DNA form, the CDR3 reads TGTGCTAGTGGTTTGGGAGGCGGTGGGGGCCGAGAGACCCAGTACTTC.